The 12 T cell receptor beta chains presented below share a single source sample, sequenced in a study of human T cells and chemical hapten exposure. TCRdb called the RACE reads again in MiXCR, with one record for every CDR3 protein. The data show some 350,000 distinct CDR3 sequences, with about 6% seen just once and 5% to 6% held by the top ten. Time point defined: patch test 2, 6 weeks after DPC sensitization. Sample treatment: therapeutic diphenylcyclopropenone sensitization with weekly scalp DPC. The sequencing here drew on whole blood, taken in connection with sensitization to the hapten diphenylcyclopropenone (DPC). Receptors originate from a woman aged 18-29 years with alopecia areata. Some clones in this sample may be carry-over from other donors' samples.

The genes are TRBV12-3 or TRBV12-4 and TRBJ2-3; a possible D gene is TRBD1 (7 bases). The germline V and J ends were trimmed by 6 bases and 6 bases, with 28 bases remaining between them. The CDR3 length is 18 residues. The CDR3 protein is CASRPYRRGRGVMDTQYF. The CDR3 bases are TGTGCCAGCAGGCCCTATCGGAGGGGCAGGGGGGTCATGGATACGCAGTATTTT.

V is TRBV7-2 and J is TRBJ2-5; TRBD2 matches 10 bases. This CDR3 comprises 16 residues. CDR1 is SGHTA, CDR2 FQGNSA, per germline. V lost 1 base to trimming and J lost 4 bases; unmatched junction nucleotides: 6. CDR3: CASSLGPAGGVETQYF. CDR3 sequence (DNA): TGTGCCAGCAGCTTAGGACCAGCGGGGGGGGTAGAGACCCAGTACTTC.

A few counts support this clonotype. Here the CDR3 reads CASSFYEQYF. CDR3 DNA sequence: TGTGCCAGCAGCTTCTACGAGCAGTACTTC. The chain employs TRBV14 and TRBJ2-7; D is undetermined. Germline lookup yields CDR1 SGHDN and CDR2 FVKESK. The CDR3 has 10 amino acids. V was cut by 5 bases and J by 3 bases, with 2 bases left in between.

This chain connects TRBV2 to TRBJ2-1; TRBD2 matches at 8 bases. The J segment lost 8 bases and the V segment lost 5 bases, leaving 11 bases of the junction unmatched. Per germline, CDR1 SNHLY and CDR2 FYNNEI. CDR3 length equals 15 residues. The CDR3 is CASSLFGGALDEQFF. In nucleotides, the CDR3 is TGTGCCAGCAGTTTATTCGGGGGGGCCCTGGATGAGCAGTTCTTC.

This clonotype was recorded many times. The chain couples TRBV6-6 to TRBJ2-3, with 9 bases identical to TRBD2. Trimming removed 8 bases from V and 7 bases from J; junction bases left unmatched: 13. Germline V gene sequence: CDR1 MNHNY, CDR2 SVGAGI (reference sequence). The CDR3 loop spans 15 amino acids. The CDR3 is CASPNVAGGQYTQYF. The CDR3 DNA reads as TGTGCCAGCCCCAATGTGGCGGGGGGGCAGTATACGCAGTATTTT.

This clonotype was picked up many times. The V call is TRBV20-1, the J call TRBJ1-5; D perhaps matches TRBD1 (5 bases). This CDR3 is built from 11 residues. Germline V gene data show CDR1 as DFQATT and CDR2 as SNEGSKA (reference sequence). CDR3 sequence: CIDRGDQPQHF. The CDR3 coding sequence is TGCATAGACAGAGGGGATCAGCCCCAGCATTTT.

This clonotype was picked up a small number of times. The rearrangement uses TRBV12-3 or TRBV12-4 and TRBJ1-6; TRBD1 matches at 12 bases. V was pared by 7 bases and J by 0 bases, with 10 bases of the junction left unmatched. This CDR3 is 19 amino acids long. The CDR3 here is CASTNRDRGLSSYNSPLHF. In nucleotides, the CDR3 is TGTGCCAGCACCAACCGGGACAGGGGGCTCAGCTCCTATAATTCACCCCTCCACTTT.

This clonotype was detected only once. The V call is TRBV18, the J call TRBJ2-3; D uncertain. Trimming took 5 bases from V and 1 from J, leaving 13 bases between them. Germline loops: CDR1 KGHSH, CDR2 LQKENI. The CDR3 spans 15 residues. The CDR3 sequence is CASSSQPPGTDTQYF. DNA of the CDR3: TGTGCCAGCTCATCTCAGCCGCCCGGCACAGATACGCAGTATTTT.

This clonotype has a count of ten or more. CDR3 region: CASQDSGNTIYF. As DNA, the CDR3 is TGTGCCTCCCAGGACTCTGGAAACACCATATATTTT. The rearrangement uses TRBV6-5 and TRBJ1-3; D is undetermined. Germline V gene sequence: CDR1 MNHEY, CDR2 SVGAGI. V lost 11 bases and J 0 bases, leaving 8 bases between the germline ends. The CDR3 sequence is 12 residues long.

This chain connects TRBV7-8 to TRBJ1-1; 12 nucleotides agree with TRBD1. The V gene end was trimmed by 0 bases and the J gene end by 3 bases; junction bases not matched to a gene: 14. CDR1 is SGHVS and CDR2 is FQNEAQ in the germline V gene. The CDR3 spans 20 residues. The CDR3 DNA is TGTGCCAGCAGCTTAGCGAAACCCTGGGACAGGGGGCTAGGGCACACTGAAGCTTTCTTT. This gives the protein CASSLAKPWDRGLGHTEAFF.

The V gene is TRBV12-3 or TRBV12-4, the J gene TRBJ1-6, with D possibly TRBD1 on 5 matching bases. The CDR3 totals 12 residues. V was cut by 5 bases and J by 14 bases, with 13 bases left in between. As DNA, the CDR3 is TGTGCCAGCAGTCGGTGGGACGGCACCCTCCACTTT. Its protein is CASSRWDGTLHF.

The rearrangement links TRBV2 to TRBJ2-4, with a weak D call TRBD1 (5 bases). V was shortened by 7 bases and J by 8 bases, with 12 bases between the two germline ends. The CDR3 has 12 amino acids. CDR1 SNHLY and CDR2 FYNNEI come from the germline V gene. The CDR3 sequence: CASNTEGDIQYF. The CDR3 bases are TGTGCCAGCAATACCGAAGGGGACATTCAGTACTTC.